The source of this TCR beta chain is a study of human T cells and chemical hapten exposure (dated by TCRdb to 2020 to 2023). Regarding the research as a whole: For sensitization, 2% DPC in acetone was applied to a 2 cm by 2 cm area of upper inner arm skin. Libraries were pooled for sequencing, and per-sample TCR yields varied mainly because of small differences in library volumes within the pool. Patch testing on the upper back used Finn chambers containing 0.01% DPC, with scoring done after 6 days according to International Contact Dermatitis Research Group standards. Blood for TCR sequencing was provided by twenty-nine alopecia patients at one to four time points (pre-sensitization, 2, 6 and 24 weeks). Most of the patients in the cohort were female, and the cohort covered alopecia areata with under or over 50% scalp involvement, alopecia totalis and alopecia universalis. Blood samples were taken from patients before sensitization (week 0) and at 2, 6 and about 24 weeks after DPC sensitization. Throughout the study period of roughly 24 weeks, patients also received therapeutic DPC doses to the scalp every week. This study followed changes in the peripheral blood TCR repertoire in vivo during primary and secondary sensitization of alopecia patients to the hapten diphenylcyclopropenone (DPC).

Points the paper makes about the study in general: Expanded TCRs formed significantly more large CDR3 similarity clusters than pre-sensitization or healthy control sets, consistent with antigen-driven responses. DPC sensitization did not change the number of TCRs with a frequency above 1 in 1000, and there was no evidence of changes in global repertoire structure. After repeated subsampling, changes were observed in the strength of the expansion versus patch-test correlation and in the threshold at which the correlation became significant. All patients had alopecia, a presumed autoimmune disease, so their immune response might differ from that of healthy individuals. The number of PT1 expanded TCRs positively correlated with patch test score, significant at thresholds 8, 16 and 32 but not 4.

V was cut back by 6 bases and J by 2 bases, leaving a gap of 23 bases between them. Measured from the cysteine to the phenylalanine, the CDR3 is 17 residues long. The DNA shown is the 51-base CDR3, in frame from base 1. CDR1 and CDR2 are drawn from the germline V gene: SQVTM, ANQGSEA. Library construction relied on RACE. Instrument used: NextSeq 500. During library preparation, unique molecular identifiers were attached to individual cDNA molecules so that TCRs could be counted in a quantitative, reproducible way. For every blood RNA sample, sequencing covered both the TCR alpha and TCR beta chains. Regarding the original processing steps: A median of around 96,000 TCRs per sample was observed, with a range of about 20,000 to 690,600. The Decombinator software suite was used to annotate the V, J and CDR3 of the TCR reads. Every sample was subsampled to the same number of TCRs (28,000) for the PS versus PT1 abundance plots. TCRs were defined as expanded if absent before sensitization and observed at least eight times at the 2-week time point. Clones were called with MiXCR by TCRdb after fastp trimmed the public reads at Q25, and only in-frame beta chains were retained. A single entry per CDR3 protein holds the most common genes and DNA from its merged rows. The V and J calls here are based on TCRdb, not the publication. Counted in this sample were about 260,000 distinct CDR3 sequences; approximately 8.6% of them appeared once. The ten largest clones represent over 2% of the sample.

The meaning of the sample's time point label: pre-sensitization, week 0. The sample's treatment or condition label, decoded: therapeutic diphenylcyclopropenone sensitization with weekly scalp DPC. Blood at each patch-test visit was drawn before the patch test was applied. To be eligible, patients had to be aged 18 to 70, diagnosed with alopecia and judged suitable for DPC therapy, while pregnant patients were excluded. Total RNA was extracted from unfractionated whole blood collected in Tempus Blood RNA tubes. In the case of this clonotype: Its cognate antigen has yet to be identified. It has no much larger one-base neighbor in the sample; base qualities were not kept.

The input for sequencing was whole blood, taken in connection with sensitization to the hapten diphenylcyclopropenone (DPC). The chain employs TRBV29-1 and TRBJ2-1; TRBD1 is perhaps the D gene, given 5 matching bases. The TCR was taken from a woman in her forties with alopecia areata. Some clones in this sample may be carry-over from other donors' samples. This receptor carries the CDR3 CSVITPRVSGPYNEQFF. The DNA sequence is TGCAGCGTAATAACCCCCAGGGTCAGTGGTCCCTACAATGAGCAGTTCTTC.